Listed here is a single T cell receptor beta chain. The antigen is undetermined. A much larger clone differs by one base, so this may be a read error. The entry originates in a study of T cells in Graves' hyperthyroidism and ophthalmopathy. Overall study results and limits: Appearing also in blood were most of the thyroid clonotypes expanded above 0.001.

Researchers amplified the TCR beta CDR3 regions from RNA transcripts. The HTBI primer set served for first-round RT-PCR of the TCR CDR3. TCRdb passed the multiplex PCR reads through MiXCR, listing each CDR3 protein once. The sample lists 600,000 to 650,000 distinct CDR3 sequences, more than 20% occurring once. CDR3 length: 14 amino acids. Looked up from germline, CDR1 is SGHDT and CDR2 is YYEEEE. Each 10 ml fresh peripheral blood draw supplied the PBMCs. Sequenced input: blood. The chain joins TRBV5-6 to TRBJ2-5; 8 positions match TRBD1. The clonotype originates from a man aged 25 to 40 with Graves' ophthalmopathy. CDR3 in amino acids: CASSFRQGQEIQYF. The CDR3 coding sequence is TGTGCCAGCAGTTTCAGACAGGGGCAAGAGATCCAGTACTTC.